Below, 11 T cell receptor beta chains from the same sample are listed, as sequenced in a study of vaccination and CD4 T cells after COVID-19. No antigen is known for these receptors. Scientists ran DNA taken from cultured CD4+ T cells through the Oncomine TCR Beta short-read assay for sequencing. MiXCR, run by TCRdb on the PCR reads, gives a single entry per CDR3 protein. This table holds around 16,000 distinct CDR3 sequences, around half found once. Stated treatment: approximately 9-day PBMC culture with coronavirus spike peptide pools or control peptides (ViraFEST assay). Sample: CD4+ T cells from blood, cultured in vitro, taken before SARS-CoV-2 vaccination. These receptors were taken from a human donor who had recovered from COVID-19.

CDR3 bases: TGTGCCAGCAGGAGTGACCATAGCAATCAGCCCCAGCATTTT. Amino acids: CASRSDHSNQPQHF. The J gene is TRBJ1-5, the V gene TRBV6-1; no firm D call. V lost 6 bases and J 0 bases, leaving 9 bases between the germline ends. The germline gives CDR1 MNHNS, CDR2 SASEGT. This CDR3 spans 14 amino acids.

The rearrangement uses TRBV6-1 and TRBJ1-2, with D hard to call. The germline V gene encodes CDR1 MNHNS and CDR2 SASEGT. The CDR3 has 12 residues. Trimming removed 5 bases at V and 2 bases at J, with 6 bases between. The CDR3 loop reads CASSQNNYGYTF. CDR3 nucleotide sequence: TGTGCCAGCAGTCAAAACAACTATGGCTACACCTTC.

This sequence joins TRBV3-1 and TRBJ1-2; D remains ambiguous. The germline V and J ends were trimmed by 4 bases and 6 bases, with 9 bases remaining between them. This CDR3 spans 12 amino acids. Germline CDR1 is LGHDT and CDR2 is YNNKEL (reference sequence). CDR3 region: CASSLVSHGYTF. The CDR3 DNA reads TGTGCCAGCAGCCTCGTTAGCCATGGCTACACCTTC.

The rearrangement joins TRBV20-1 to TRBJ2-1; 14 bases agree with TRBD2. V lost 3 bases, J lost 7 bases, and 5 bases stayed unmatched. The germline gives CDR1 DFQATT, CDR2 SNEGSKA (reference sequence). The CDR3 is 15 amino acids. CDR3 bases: TGCAGTGCTAGGGAAGGGACTAGCGGGAGAAATGAGCAGTTCTTC. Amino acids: CSAREGTSGRNEQFF.

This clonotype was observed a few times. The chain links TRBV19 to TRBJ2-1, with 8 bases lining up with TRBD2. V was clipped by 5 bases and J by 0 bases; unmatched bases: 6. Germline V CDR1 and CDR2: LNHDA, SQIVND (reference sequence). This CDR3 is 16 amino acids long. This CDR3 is CASSPIAGNSYNEQFF. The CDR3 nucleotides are TGTGCCAGTAGTCCCATAGCGGGGAACTCCTACAATGAGCAGTTCTTC.

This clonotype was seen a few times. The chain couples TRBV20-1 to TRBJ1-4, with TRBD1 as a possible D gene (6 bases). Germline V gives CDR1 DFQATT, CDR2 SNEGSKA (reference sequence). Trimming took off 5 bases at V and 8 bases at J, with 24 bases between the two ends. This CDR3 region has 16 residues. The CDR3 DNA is TGCAGTGCTTACTCCTTTGAACAGGGCCCGCGAGAAAAACTGTTTTTT. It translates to CSAYSFEQGPREKLFF.

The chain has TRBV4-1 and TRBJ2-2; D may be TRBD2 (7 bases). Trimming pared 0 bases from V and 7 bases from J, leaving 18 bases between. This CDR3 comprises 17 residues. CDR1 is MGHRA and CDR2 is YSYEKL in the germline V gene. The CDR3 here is CASSQDRGGGPYGELFF. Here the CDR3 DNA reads TGCGCCAGCAGCCAAGATAGAGGGGGAGGGCCGTACGGGGAGCTGTTTTTT.

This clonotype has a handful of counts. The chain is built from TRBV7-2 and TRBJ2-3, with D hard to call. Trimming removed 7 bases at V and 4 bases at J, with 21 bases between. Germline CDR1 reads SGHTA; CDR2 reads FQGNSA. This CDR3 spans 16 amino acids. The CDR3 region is CASIEGIHRSPDTQYF. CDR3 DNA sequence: TGTGCCAGCATCGAAGGGATCCATCGATCCCCAGATACGCAGTATTTT.

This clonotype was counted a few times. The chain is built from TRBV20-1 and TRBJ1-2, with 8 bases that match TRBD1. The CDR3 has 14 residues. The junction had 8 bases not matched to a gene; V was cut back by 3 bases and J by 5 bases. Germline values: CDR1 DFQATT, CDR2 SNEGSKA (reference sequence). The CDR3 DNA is TGCAGTGCTAGGGGTACAGGGGGTCCTTATGGCTACACCTTC. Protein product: CSARGTGGPYGYTF.

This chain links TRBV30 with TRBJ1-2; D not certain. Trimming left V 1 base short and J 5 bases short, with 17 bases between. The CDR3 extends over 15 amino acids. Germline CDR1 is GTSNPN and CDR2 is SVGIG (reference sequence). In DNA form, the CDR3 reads TGTGCCTGGAGTGGAAGATGGGGTAACGGGTATGGCTACACCTTC. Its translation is CAWSGRWGNGYGYTF.

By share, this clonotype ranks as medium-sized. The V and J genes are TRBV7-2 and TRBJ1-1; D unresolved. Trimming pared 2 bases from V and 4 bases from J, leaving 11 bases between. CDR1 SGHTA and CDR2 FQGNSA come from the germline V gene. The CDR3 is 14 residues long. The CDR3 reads CASSLSVGGTEAFF. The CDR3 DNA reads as TGTGCCAGCAGCTTATCGGTGGGTGGCACTGAAGCTTTCTTT.